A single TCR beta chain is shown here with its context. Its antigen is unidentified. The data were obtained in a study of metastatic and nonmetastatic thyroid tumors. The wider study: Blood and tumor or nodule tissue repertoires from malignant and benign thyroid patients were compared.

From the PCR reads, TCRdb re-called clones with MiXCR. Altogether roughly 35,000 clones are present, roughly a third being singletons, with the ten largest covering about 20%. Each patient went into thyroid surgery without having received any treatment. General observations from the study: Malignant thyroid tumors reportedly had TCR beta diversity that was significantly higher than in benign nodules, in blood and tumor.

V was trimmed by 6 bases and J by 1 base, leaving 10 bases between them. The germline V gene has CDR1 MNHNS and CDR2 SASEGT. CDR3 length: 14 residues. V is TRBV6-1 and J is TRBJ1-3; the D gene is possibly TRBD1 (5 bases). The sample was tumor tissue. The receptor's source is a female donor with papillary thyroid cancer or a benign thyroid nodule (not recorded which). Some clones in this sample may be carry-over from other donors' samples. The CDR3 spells CASRRGVSGNTIYF. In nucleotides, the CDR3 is TGTGCCAGCAGGAGAGGGGTATCTGGAAACACCATATATTTT.